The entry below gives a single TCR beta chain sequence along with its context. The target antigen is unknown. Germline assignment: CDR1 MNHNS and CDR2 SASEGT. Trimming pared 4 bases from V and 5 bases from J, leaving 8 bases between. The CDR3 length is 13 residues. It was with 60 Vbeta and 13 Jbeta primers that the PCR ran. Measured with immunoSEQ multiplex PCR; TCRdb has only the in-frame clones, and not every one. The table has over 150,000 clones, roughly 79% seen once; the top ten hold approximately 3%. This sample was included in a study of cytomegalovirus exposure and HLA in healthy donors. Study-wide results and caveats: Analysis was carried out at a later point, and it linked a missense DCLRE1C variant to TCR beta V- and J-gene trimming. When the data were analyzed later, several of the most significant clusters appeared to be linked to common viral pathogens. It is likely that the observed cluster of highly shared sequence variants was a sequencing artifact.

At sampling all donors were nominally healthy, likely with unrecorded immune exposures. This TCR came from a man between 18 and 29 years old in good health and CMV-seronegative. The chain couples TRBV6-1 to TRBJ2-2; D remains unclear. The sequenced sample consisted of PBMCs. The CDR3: CASSGKLTGELFF. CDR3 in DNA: TGTGCCAGCAGTGGTAAGCTGACCGGGGAGCTGTTTTTT.